These 10 T cell receptor beta chains came from one sample sequenced in a study of memory CD4+ T cells and cytomegalovirus serostatus. The sort gate was single viable CD3+CD4+CD8-CD45RO+ cells for memory CD4+ T cells. TCRdb's copy holds only in-frame clones and misses some; the assay was immunoSEQ multiplex PCR. The top ten hold roughly 0.8% of the sample, which has about 48,000 clones, 78% seen once. Sample: memory CD4+ T cells from blood. The receptors come from an adult in good health and CMV-seronegative.

The chain couples TRBV6-5 to TRBJ2-7; TRBD1 aligns across 7 bases. The CDR3 extends over 15 amino acids. In germline, CDR1 is MNHEY, CDR2 SVGAGI. V shed 2 bases, J shed 0 bases, and the junction held 4 bases outside the gene matches. CDR3 sequence: CASSYGGQSSYEQYF. In DNA, the CDR3 is TGTGCCAGCAGTTACGGGGGACAGAGCTCCTACGAGCAGTACTTC.

This clone was seen only once. The chain is built from TRBV30 and TRBJ2-5, with 11 bases fitting TRBD2. The CDR3 length is 17 residues. V lost 0 bases to trimming and J lost 4 bases; unmatched junction nucleotides: 10. From germline, CDR1 is GTSNPN and CDR2 SVGIG (reference sequence). The CDR3 nucleotides read TGTGCCTGGAGTGTAAATAGCGGGGGGGCGCATCGAGAGACCCAGTACTTC. Encoded protein: CAWSVNSGGAHRETQYF.

The chain employs TRBV2 and TRBJ1-1; tentatively, D is TRBD1 (5 bases). The V end lost 5 bases, the J end lost 7 bases, and 23 bases lay between the germline ends. This CDR3 is built from 16 residues. Germline V gives CDR1 SNHLY, CDR2 FYNNEI. CDR3 sequence reads: CASSTFLMWEGSEAFF. CDR3 nucleotide sequence: TGTGCCAGCAGTACGTTTCTTATGTGGGAGGGGAGTGAAGCTTTCTTT.

The rearrangement uses TRBV10-3 and TRBJ2-4; possible D gene TRBD2, 6 bases. Between the trimmed V and J ends, which lost 0 bases and 0 bases, there was a span of 18 bases. The CDR3 contains 19 residues. Germline CDR1 reads ENHRY; CDR2 reads SYGVKD. CDR3 DNA: TGTGCCATCAGTGAGTCGAAGGGCGGGGTGATATCAGCCAAAAACATTCAGTACTTC. It yields the protein CAISESKGGVISAKNIQYF.

The gene calls are TRBV28 and TRBJ2-6; TRBD1 aligns across 7 bases. With 5 bases clipped from V and 4 bases from J, the junction kept 26 bases outside the gene matches. This CDR3 region has 22 residues. The germline CDR1 and CDR2 sequences are MDHEN and SYDVKM. Here the CDR3 DNA reads TGTGCCAGCAGTCCCCCCCGGGGCCTAGGGGGCAGGGTTAAACCAGGGGCCAACGTCCTGACTTTC. This sequence encodes CASSPPRGLGGRVKPGANVLTF.

J is TRBJ1-5 and V is TRBV7-8, with D possibly TRBD1 on 5 matching bases. This CDR3 comprises 15 residues. Germline-derived CDR1 and CDR2 are SGHVS and FQNEAQ. Trimming pared 2 bases from V and 3 bases from J, leaving 11 bases between. The CDR3 reads CASSLTMDNNQPQHF. CDR3 DNA sequence: TGTGCCAGCAGCTTAACGATGGACAACAATCAGCCCCAGCATTTT.

V is TRBV28 and J is TRBJ2-2, with no clear D. This CDR3 region has 18 residues. Germline CDR1 and CDR2: MDHEN and SYDVKM. V was pared by 6 bases and J by 4 bases, with 24 bases between. CDR3 in amino acids: CASREESLVRPGTGELFF. CDR3 coding DNA: TGTGCCAGCAGGGAAGAGAGTTTGGTGCGTCCCGGCACCGGGGAGCTGTTTTTT.

The chain has TRBV9 and TRBJ1-2; no definite D call. Germline values: CDR1 SGDLS, CDR2 YYNGEE. The CDR3 length is 12 residues. V lost 4 bases and J lost 5, with 9 bases in between. CDR3 sequence: CASSTENYGYTF. In DNA, the CDR3 is TGTGCCAGCAGCACAGAGAATTATGGCTACACCTTC. The full variable domain, in which reference TRBV9 and TRBJ1-2 provide the parts outside the CDR3, is DSGVTQTPKHLITATGQRVTLRCSPRSGDLSVYWYQQSLDQGLQFLIQYYNGEERAKGNILERFSAQQFPDLHSELNLSSLELGDSALYFCASSTENYGYTFGSGTRLTVV.

This sequence joins TRBV2 and TRBJ2-2, with D maybe TRBD2 (6 bases). The germline CDR1 and CDR2 sequences are SNHLY and FYNNEI. V was trimmed by 7 bases and J by 7 bases, leaving 16 bases between them. The CDR3 loop spans 14 amino acids. The CDR3 DNA follows: TGTGCCAGCAATGGCGGTCTGGGGGGCGGGGAGCTGTTTTTT. Encoded protein: CASNGGLGGGELFF. The whole variable domain, remainder taken from reference TRBV2 and TRBJ2-2, is EPEVTQTPSHQVTQMGQEVILRCVPISNHLYFYWYRQILGQKVEFLVSFYNNEISEKSEIFDDQFSVERPDGSNFTLKIRSTKLEDSAMYFCASNGGLGGGELFFGEGSRLTVL.

This rearrangement joins TRBV4-1 to TRBJ1-2; D is perhaps TRBD1 (5 bases). The germline CDR1 and CDR2 sequences are MGHRA and YSYEKL. The CDR3 is 16 amino acids. Trimming left V 0 bases short and J 6 bases short, with 17 bases between. The CDR3, as DNA: TGCGCCAGCAGCCAAGAAACCCCGGGACGCAGTGATGGCTACACCTTC. Translating it yields CASSQETPGRSDGYTF.